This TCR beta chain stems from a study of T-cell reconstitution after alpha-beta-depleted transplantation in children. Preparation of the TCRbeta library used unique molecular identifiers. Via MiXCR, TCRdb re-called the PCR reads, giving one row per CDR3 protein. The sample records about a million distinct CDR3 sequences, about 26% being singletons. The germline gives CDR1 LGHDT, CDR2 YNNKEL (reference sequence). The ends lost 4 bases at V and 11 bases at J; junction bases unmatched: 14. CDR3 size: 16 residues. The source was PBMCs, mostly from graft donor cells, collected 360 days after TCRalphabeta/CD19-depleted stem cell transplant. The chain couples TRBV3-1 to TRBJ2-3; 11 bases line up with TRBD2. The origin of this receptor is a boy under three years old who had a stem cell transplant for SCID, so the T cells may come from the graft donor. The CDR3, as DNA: TGTGCCAGCAGCCCCTTACAGGGACTAGCGGTAATCTGGCAGTATTTT. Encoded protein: CASSPLQGLAVIWQYF.